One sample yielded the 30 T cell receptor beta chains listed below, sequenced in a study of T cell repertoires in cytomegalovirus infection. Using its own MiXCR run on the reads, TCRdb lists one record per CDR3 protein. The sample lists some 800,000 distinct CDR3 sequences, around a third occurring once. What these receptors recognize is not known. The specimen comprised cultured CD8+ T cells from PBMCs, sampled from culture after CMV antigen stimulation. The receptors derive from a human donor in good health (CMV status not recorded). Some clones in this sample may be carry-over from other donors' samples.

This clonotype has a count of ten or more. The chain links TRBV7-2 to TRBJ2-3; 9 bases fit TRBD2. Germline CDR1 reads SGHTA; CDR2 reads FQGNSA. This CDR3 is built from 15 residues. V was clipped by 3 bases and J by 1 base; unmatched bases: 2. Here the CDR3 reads CASSFVAGGTDTQYF. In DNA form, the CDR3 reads TGTGCCAGCAGCTTCGTAGCGGGGGGCACAGATACGCAGTATTTT.

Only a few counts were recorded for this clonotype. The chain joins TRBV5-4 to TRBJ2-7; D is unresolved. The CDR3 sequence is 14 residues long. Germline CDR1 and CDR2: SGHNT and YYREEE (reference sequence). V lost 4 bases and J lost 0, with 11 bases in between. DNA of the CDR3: TGTGCCAGCAGCCTTGTCCCACACTCCTACGAGCAGTACTTC. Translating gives CASSLVPHSYEQYF.

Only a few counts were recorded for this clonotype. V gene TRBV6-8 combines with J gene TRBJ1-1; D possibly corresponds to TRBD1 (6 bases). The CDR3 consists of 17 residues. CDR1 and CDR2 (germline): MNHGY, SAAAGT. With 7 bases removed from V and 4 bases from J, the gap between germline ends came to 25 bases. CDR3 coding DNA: TGTGCCAGCACTCAATCCGGGACACAGAATTCGGGCACTGAAGCTTTCTTT. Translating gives CASTQSGTQNSGTEAFF.

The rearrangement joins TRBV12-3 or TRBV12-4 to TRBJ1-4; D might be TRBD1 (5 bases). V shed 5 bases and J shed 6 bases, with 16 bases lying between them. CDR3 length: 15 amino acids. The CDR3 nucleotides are TGTGCCAGCAGTCCCCTCAACAGGATGGATGAAAAACTGTTTTTT. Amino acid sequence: CASSPLNRMDEKLFF.

The CDR3 DNA sequence: TGTGCCAGCACCGAACCAGGCGTCAGATTGAACACCGGGGAGCTGTTTTTT. Its protein is CASTEPGVRLNTGELFF. V and J are TRBV6-1 and TRBJ2-2, with D uncertain. This CDR3 has 17 amino acids. The germline gives CDR1 MNHNS, CDR2 SASEGT. V lost 7 bases to trimming and J lost 1 base, with 19 bases between them.

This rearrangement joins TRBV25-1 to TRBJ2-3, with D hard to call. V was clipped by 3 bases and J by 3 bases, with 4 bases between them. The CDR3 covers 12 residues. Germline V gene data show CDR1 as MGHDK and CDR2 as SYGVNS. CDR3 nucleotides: TGTGCCAGCAGTGAGTGGACAGATACGCAGTATTTT. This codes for CASSEWTDTQYF.

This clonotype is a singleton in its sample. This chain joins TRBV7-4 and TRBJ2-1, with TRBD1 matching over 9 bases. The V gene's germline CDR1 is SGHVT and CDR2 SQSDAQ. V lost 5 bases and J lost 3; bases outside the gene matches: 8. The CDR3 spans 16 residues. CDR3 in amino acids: CASSMDRGPFYNEQFF. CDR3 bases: TGTGCCAGCAGCATGGACAGGGGACCGTTCTACAATGAGCAGTTCTTC.

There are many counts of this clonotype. CDR3: CASSSHRGLNTGELFF. CDR3 coding DNA: TGTGCCAGCAGCTCCCACAGGGGATTGAACACCGGGGAGCTGTTTTTT. The V call is TRBV7-9, the J call TRBJ2-2, with 7 bases lining up with TRBD1. Germline trimming cut 4 bases from V and 1 base from J; bases unmatched to any gene: 6. The CDR3 loop spans 16 amino acids. In germline, CDR1 is SEHNR, CDR2 FQNEAQ (reference sequence). The full variable domain, its missing parts supplied by reference TRBV7-9 and TRBJ2-2, is DTGVSQNPRHKITKRGQNVTFRCDPISEHNRLYWYRQTLGQGPEFLTYFQNEAQLEKSRLLSDRFSAERPKGSFSTLEIQRTEQGDSAMYLCASSSHRGLNTGELFFGEGSRLTVL.

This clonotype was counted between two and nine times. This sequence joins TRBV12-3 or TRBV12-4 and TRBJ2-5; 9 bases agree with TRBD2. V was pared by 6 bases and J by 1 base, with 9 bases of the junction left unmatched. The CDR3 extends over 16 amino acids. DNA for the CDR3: TGTGCCAGCAGGGTAAAGCGGGGGGACCCCCAAGAGACCCAGTACTTC. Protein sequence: CASRVKRGDPQETQYF.

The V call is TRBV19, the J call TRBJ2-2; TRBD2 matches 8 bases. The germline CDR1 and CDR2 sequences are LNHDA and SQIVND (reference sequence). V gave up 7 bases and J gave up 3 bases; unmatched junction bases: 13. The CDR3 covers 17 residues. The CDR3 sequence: CASNETGGGIHTGELFF. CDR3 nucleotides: TGTGCCAGTAACGAAACCGGGGGGGGGATCCACACCGGGGAGCTGTTTTTT.

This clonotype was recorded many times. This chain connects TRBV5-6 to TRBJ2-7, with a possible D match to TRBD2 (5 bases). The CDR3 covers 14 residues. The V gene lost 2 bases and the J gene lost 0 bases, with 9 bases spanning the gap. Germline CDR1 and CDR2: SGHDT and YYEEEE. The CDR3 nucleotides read TGTGCCAGCAGCTTAGGTGGGAGCTCCTACGAGCAGTACGTC. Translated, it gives CASSLGGSSYEQYV.

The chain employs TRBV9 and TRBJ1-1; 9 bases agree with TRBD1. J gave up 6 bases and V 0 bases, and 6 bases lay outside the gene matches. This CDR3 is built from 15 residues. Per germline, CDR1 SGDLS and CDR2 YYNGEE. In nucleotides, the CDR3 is TGTGCCAGCAGCGTAGGGGACAGGGCTTGGCCTGAAGCTTTCTTT. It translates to CASSVGDRAWPEAFF.

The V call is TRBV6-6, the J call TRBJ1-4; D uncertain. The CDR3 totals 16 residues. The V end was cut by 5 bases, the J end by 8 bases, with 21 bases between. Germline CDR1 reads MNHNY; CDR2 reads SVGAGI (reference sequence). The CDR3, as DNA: TGTGCCAGCAGTCCACTTCTCCAGAGCTTAGGGGAAAAACTGTTTTTT. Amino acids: CASSPLLQSLGEKLFF.

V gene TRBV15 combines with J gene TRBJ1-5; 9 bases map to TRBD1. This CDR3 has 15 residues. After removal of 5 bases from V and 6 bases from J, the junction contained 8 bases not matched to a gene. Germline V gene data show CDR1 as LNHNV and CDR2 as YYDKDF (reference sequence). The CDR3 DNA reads TGTGCCACCAGCGTACAGGGGGCGAGGGGTCAGCCCCAGCATTTT. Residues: CATSVQGARGQPQHF. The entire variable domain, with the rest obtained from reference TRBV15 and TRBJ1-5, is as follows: DAMVIQNPRYQVTQFGKPVTLSCSQTLNHNVMYWYQQKSSQAPKLLFHYYDKDFNNEADTPDNFQSRRPNTSFCFLDIRSPGLGDTAMYLCATSVQGARGQPQHFGDGTRLSIL.

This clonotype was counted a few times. DNA of the CDR3: TGCAGCGGCATGAGGGAGAACACCGGGGAGCTGTTTTTT. Protein product: CSGMRENTGELFF. The chain combines TRBV20-1 with TRBJ2-2, with a tentative D call TRBD2 (5 bases). Germline V CDR1 and CDR2: DFQATT, SNEGSKA (reference sequence). The CDR3 contains 13 residues.

This chain's CDR3 is CASSQGVGQGVYEQYV. The CDR3, as DNA: TGCGCCAGCAGCCAAGGAGTAGGTCAGGGGGTTTACGAGCAGTACGTC. This chain uses TRBV4-1 with TRBJ2-7, with TRBD1 matching over 7 bases. The CDR3 runs 16 residues. V trimming: 1 base; J trimming: 4 bases; junction bases outside the gene matches: 10. Germline CDR1 reads MGHRA; CDR2 reads YSYEKL.

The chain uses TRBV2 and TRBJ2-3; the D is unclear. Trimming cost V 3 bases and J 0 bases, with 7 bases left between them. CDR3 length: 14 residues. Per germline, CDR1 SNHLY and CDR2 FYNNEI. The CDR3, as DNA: TGTGCCAGCAGTGACCCTATGAGCACAGATACGCAGTATTTT. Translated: CASSDPMSTDTQYF.

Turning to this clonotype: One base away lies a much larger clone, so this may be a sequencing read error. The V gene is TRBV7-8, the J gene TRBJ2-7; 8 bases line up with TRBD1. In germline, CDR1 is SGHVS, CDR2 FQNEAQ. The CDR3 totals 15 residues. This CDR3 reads CASSLRTGNYYELYF. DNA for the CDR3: TGTGCCAGCAGCTTAAGGACAGGGAACTACTACGAGCTGTACTTC.

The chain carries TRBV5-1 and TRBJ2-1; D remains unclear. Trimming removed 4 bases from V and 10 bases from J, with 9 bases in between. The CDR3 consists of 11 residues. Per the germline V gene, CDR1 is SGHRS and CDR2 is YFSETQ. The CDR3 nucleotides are TGCGCCAGCAGCGGCGAAAGCGAGCAGTTCTTC. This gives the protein CASSGESEQFF.

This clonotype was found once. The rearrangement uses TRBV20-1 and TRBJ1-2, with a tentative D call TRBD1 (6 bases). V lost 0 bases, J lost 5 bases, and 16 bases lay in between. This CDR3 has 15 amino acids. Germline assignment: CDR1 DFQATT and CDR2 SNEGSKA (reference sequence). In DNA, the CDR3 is TGCAGTGCTAGAGATACGGGCAGGGGCACTTATGGCTACACCTTC. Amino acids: CSARDTGRGTYGYTF.

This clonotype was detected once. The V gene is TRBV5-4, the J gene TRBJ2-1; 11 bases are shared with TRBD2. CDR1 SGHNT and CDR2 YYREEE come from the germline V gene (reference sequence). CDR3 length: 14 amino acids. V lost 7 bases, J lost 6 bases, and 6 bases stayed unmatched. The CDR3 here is CASFTSGGFNEQFF. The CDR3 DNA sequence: TGTGCCAGCTTTACTAGCGGGGGCTTCAATGAGCAGTTCTTC.

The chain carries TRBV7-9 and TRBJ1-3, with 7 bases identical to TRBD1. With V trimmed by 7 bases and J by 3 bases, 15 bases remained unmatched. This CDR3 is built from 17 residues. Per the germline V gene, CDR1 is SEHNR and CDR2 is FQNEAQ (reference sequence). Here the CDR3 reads CASTDPPTGLGGNTIYF. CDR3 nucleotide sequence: TGTGCCAGCACCGATCCTCCGACAGGGCTCGGTGGAAACACCATATATTTT.

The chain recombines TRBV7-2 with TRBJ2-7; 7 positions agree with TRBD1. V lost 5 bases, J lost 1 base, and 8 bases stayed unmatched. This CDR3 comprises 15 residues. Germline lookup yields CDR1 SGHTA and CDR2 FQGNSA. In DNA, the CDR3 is TGTGCCAGCAGCCCCACCGGGACAGATTCCTACGAGCAGTACTTC. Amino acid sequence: CASSPTGTDSYEQYF.

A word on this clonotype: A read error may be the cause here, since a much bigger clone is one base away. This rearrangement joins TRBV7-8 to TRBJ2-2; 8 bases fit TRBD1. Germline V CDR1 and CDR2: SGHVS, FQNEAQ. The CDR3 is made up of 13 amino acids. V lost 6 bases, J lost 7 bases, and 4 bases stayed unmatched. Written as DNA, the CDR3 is TGTGCCAGCAGGCAGGGGGCGGACGGGGAGCTGTTTTTT. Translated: CASRQGADGELFF. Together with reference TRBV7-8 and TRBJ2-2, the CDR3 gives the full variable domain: GAGVSQSPRYKVAKRGQDVALRCDPISGHVSLFWYQQALGQGPEFLTYFQNEAQLDKSGLPSDRFFAERPEGSVSTLKIQRTQQEDSAVYLCASRQGADGELFFGEGSRLTVL.

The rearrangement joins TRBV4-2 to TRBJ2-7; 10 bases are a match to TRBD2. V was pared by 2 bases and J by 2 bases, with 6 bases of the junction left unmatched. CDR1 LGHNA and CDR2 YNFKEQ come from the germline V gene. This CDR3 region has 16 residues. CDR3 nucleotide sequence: TGTGCCAGCAGCCAAAGTCCGGGACTAGCGACCTACGAGCAGTACTTC. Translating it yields CASSQSPGLATYEQYF.

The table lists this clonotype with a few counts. Written as DNA, the CDR3 is TGTGCCAGCAGTTTTCCAGGTTCTTCAACGGGGGACTATGGCTACACCTTC. Its protein product is CASSFPGSSTGDYGYTF. The chain combines TRBV2 with TRBJ1-2, with a tentative D call TRBD1 (5 bases). Trimming cost V 5 bases and J 3 bases, with 22 bases left between them. This CDR3 is built from 17 residues. The V gene's germline CDR1 is SNHLY and CDR2 FYNNEI.

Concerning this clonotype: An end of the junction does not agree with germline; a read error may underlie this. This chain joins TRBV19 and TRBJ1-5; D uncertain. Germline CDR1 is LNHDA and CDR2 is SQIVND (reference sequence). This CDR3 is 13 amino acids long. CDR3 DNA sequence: TGTACCAGTAGTATCCTTGACGGGCAGCCCCAGCATTTT. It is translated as CTSSILDGQPQHF.

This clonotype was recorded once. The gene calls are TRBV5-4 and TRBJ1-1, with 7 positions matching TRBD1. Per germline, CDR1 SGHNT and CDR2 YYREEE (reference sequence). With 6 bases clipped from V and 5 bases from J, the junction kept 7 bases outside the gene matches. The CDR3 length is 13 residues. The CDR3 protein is CASIAWDRTEAFF. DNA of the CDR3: TGTGCCAGCATCGCATGGGACAGAACTGAAGCTTTCTTT. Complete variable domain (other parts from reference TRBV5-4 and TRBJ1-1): ETGVTQSPTHLIKTRGQQVTLRCSSQSGHNTVSWYQQALGQGPQFIFQYYREEENGRGNFPPRFSGLQFPNYSSELNVNALELDDSALYLCASIAWDRTEAFFGQGTRLTVV.

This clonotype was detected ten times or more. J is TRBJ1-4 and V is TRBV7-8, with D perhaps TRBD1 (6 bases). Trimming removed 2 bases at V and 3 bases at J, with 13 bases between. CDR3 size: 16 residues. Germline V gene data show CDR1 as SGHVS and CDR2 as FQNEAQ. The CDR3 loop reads CASSLRVRTANEKLFF. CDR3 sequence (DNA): TGTGCCAGCAGCTTAAGGGTGAGGACAGCTAATGAAAAACTGTTTTTT.

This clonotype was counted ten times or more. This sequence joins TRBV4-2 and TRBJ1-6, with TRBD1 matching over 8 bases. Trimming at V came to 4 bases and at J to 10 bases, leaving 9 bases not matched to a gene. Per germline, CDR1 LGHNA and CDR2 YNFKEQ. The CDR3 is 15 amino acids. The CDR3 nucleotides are TGTGCCAGCAGCCTAGGTGAAGACAGGGGCTCACCCCTCCACTTT. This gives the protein CASSLGEDRGSPLHF.